Listed below are T cell receptor beta chains from one sample, sequenced in a study of PD-1 blockade in classical Hodgkin lymphoma. Measured with immunoSEQ multiplex PCR; TCRdb has only the in-frame clones, and not every one. The sample consists of more than 85,000 clones, about nine tenths of them appearing once. Sample: peripheral blood mononuclear cells (PBMCs), taken before the second cycle of nivolumab. The receptors were sampled from a human donor with classical Hodgkin lymphoma. CDR3s include the opening cysteine and the closing phenylalanine or tryptophan. The D gene is left open where the match is weak. Clone size is given for some rows only: seen once, a few or many times, or a class if the clone is expanded.

J gene,D gene,V gene,clone size,CDR3 DNA,CDR3 protein
TRBJ1-4,NA,TRBV5-1,NA,TGCGCCGGCAGCTCCGGACAGAGTCGAAAACTGTTTTTT,CAGSSGQSRKLFF
TRBJ2-3,NA,TRBV28,NA,TGTGCCAGCAATCCACAGGGAGGAGGAGATACGCAGTATTTT,CASNPQGGGDTQYF
TRBJ2-7,NA,TRBV19,NA,TGTGCCAGTAGTATGGGGCAGGGAGTAGGCGAGCAGTACTTC,CASSMGQGVGEQYF
TRBJ2-4,NA,TRBV19,NA,TGTGCCAGTAGGATTATGAGCGACGCCAAAAACATTCAGTACTTC,CASRIMSDAKNIQYF
TRBJ1-3,NA,TRBV6-1,NA,TGTGCCAGCAGTGAGGGAGGAAACACCATATATTTT,CASSEGGNTIYF
TRBJ2-1,NA,TRBV7-9,NA,TGTGCCAGCAGCTTTGAGGGGACGAAATGGTTCTTC,CASSFEGTKWFF
TRBJ2-1,TRBD2,TRBV5-1,NA,TGCGCCAGCAGCTTGGTTCACCTTCTAGCGGGAAGCTTCCCTGAGCAGTTCTTC,CASSLVHLLAGSFPEQFF
TRBJ2-3,TRBD2,TRBV18,NA,TGTGCCAGCTCAACGGGACTAGCGGGAGCTGGAGATACGCAGTATTTT,CASSTGLAGAGDTQYF
TRBJ2-2,NA,TRBV5-1,NA,TGCGCCAGCAGCGCAGGGAATTTGGACACCGGGGAGCTGTTTTTT,CASSAGNLDTGELFF
TRBJ1-1,NA,TRBV18,NA,TGTGCCAGCTCATTGCGGACAGACCCGAACACTGAAGCTTTCTTT,CASSLRTDPNTEAFF
TRBJ1-4,TRBD1,TRBV6-5,NA,TGTGCCAGCTCGAGGGACAGGGATAATGAAAAACTGTTTTTT,CASSRDRDNEKLFF
TRBJ2-3,NA,TRBV7-9,NA,TGTGCCAGCAGCCACCGCACAGATACGCAGTATTTT,CASSHRTDTQYF
TRBJ2-1,NA,TRBV18,NA,TGTGCCAGCTCACCCCCCGGACTCAGGGAATTGAATGAGCAGTTCTTC,CASSPPGLRELNEQFF
TRBJ1-4,TRBD1,TRBV19,NA,TGTGCCAGTAGGACAGGGGGCAGAACTAATGAAAAACTGTTTTTT,CASRTGGRTNEKLFF
TRBJ1-1,NA,TRBV29-1,NA,TGCAGCGTTCAGGGAGGGGTGAACACTGAAGCTTTCTTT,CSVQGGVNTEAFF
TRBJ1-2,NA,TRBV5-4,NA,TGTGCCAGCAGCTTCCTCAGCGGCTACACCTTC,CASSFLSGYTF
TRBJ2-1,NA,TRBV5-1,few,TGCGCCAGCAGCTTGGTACTGGAGAACAATGAGCAGTTCTTC,CASSLVLENNEQFF
TRBJ1-4,NA,TRBV5-6,once,TGTGCCAGCAGCTTGGGCGGCGGGACAACTAATGAAAAACTGTTTTTT,CASSLGGGTTNEKLFF
TRBJ2-1,NA,TRBV19,NA,TGTGCCAGTAGTACCCGGAGGGCCGAGAGAAATGAGCAGTTCTTC,CASSTRRAERNEQFF
TRBJ2-2,NA,TRBV9,once,TGTGCCAGCAGCGTATCGCTAGGGGGGAGCGGGGAGCTGTTTTTT,CASSVSLGGSGELFF
TRBJ1-1,NA,TRBV18,NA,TGTGCCAGCTCACCAAGGGGATCCTCCCGGGCAGACACTGAAGCTTTCTTT,CASSPRGSSRADTEAFF
TRBJ2-6,TRBD1,TRBV4-2,once,TGTGCCAGCAGCCATGGACAGGGCGGTGGGGCCAACGTCCTGACTTTC,CASSHGQGGGANVLTF
TRBJ2-7,NA,TRBV6-1,NA,TGTGCCACCTCCCGACAGACCTACGAGCAGTACTTC,CATSRQTYEQYF
TRBJ2-5,TRBD1,TRBV14,NA,TGTGCCAGCAGCCCCCTACAAGGGGGACAGGAGACCCAGTACTTC,CASSPLQGGQETQYF
TRBJ2-1,NA,TRBV9,NA,TGTGCCAGCAGCGTTTCTAGCGTCCCCAATGAGCAGTTCTTC,CASSVSSVPNEQFF
TRBJ1-1,NA,TRBV5-4,NA,TGTGCCAGCAGCTTGTTAAGGGGAAGAGGTGAAGCTTTCTTT,CASSLLRGRGEAFF
TRBJ1-4,TRBD1,TRBV28,NA,TGTGCCAGCAGTTTTCAGGACAGGCCAAATGAAAAACTGTTTTTT,CASSFQDRPNEKLFF
TRBJ2-1,TRBD2,TRBV10-3,NA,TGTGCCATCAGTGTGAGGGGTGCTGGGAGCGGGAGGCGCAATGAGCAGTTCTTC,CAISVRGAGSGRRNEQFF
TRBJ2-2,NA,TRBV25-1,once,TGTGCCAGCAGTGGCCCCGGGGAGCTGTTTTTT,CASSGPGELFF
TRBJ2-1,TRBD1,TRBV27,once,TGTGCCAGCAGCTCGATGTCCTGGAAGCCTGGCCGGGACAGGTTCAACTACAATGAGCAGTTCTTC,CASSSMSWKPGRDRFNYNEQFF
TRBJ1-3,TRBD1,TRBV5-6,NA,TGTGCCAGCAGCTTGAGGAGCGGACAGGCGAACTCTGGAAACACCATATATTTT,CASSLRSGQANSGNTIYF
TRBJ2-2,NA,TRBV11-3,NA,TGTGCCAGCAGCTTAGGTCCGGGAGTTGCCGGGGAGCTGTTTTTT,CASSLGPGVAGELFF
TRBJ1-1,TRBD1,TRBV10-1,once,TGCGCCAGCAGTGAGTCGACTCTTGGGCCTTTATCCGGGACAGCAAGCTGGGAAGCTTTCTTT,CASSESTLGPLSGTASWEAFF
TRBJ2-5,TRBD1,TRBV28,NA,TGTGCCAGCAGTTTCGGGACAGGGGCCTACCCAAACCAAGAGACCCAGTACTTC,CASSFGTGAYPNQETQYF
TRBJ2-1,NA,TRBV6-5,NA,TGTGCCAGCAGTTACAAGGGTTGGGGGTCCTACAATGAGCAGTTCTTC,CASSYKGWGSYNEQFF
TRBJ2-1,NA,TRBV5-1,NA,TGCGCCAGCAGCTGGACCGTCACGAATGAGTACAATGAGCAGTTCTTC,CASSWTVTNEYNEQFF
TRBJ2-7,TRBD2,TRBV19,NA,TGTGCCAGTAGTATAGGAGCGGGAGAGTACGAGCAGTACTTC,CASSIGAGEYEQYF
TRBJ1-5,TRBD1,TRBV28,few,TGTGCCAGCAGTACTGAACAGGGGCCTAATCAGCCCCAGCATTTT,CASSTEQGPNQPQHF
TRBJ2-1,TRBD2,TRBV5-1,NA,TGCGCCAGCAGCCCCGCGGGAGGGCCTAACAATGAGCAGTTCTTC,CASSPAGGPNNEQFF
TRBJ2-2,NA,TRBV25-1,NA,TGTGCCAGCAGTCGGAGGGCCGGGGAGCTGTTTTTT,CASSRRAGELFF
TRBJ2-7,NA,TRBV7-6,NA,TGTGCCAGCAGCTTAGTGGGTCTCGGGGCGAACTACGAGCAGTACTTC,CASSLVGLGANYEQYF
TRBJ2-7,NA,TRBV4-1,once,TGCGCCAGCAGCCAAGGGGCGGTGGTCCGGGTGAGCGAGCAGTACTTC,CASSQGAVVRVSEQYF
TRBJ1-1,NA,TRBV25-1,once,TGTGCCAGCAGTGAACGGGGTCGGAACACTGAAGCTTTCTTT,CASSERGRNTEAFF
TRBJ2-7,TRBD2,TRBV18,NA,TGTGCCAGCTCACCTGGACTAGCGGGAGACGAGCAGTACTTC,CASSPGLAGDEQYF
TRBJ2-2,NA,TRBV7-2,few,TGTGCCAGCAGTCAGTGGGAACTTGTCACCGGGGAGCTGTTTTTT,CASSQWELVTGELFF
TRBJ2-3,NA,TRBV9,NA,TGTGCCAGCAGCGTAGCGCCCACAGATACGCAGTATTTT,CASSVAPTDTQYF
TRBJ2-7,NA,TRBV27,NA,TGTGCCAGCCAAAAATCCCGGACGGTACCTTCCTACGAGCAGTACTTC,CASQKSRTVPSYEQYF
TRBJ2-1,NA,TRBV30,NA,TGTGCCTGGAGTGTTCTCCCTTCCTGGGCGGACAATGAGCAGTTCTTC,CAWSVLPSWADNEQFF
TRBJ2-2,TRBD2,TRBV4-2,NA,TGTGCCAGCAGCCAAGCGGGAGCGGGAGGGTCTTACACCGGGGAGCTGTTTTTT,CASSQAGAGGSYTGELFF
TRBJ2-4,TRBD1,TRBV30,NA,TGTGCCTGGAGTTTAGGGGGCGGTCGTTATAAAAACATTCAGTACTTC,CAWSLGGGRYKNIQYF